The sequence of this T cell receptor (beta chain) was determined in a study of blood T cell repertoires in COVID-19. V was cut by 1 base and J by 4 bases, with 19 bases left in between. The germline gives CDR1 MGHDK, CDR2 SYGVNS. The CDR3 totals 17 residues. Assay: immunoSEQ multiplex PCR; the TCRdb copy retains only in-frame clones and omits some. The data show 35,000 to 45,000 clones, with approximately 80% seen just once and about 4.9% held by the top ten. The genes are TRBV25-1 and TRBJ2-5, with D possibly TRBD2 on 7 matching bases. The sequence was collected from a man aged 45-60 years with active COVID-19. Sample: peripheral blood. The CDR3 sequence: CASSESEAGRGSETQYF. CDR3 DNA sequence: TGTGCCAGCAGTGAATCTGAGGCTGGGAGGGGGTCAGAGACCCAGTACTTC.